This paragraph reports one TCR beta chain. Its antigen is unidentified. The sample belongs to a study of cytomegalovirus exposure and HLA in healthy donors. Using immunoSEQ multiplex PCR, the repertoire was profiled, and TCRdb retains in-frame clones only, with some absent. The sample shows 150,000 to 200,000 clones, about three quarters of them seen only once. Whole-study findings and limits: Listed as cytomegalovirus-associated were 164 TCR beta chains.

The ends were cut back, 3 bases at V and 7 bases at J, with 9 bases in the middle. CDR1 SGHNT and CDR2 YENEEA come from the germline V gene. This CDR3 is 13 amino acids long. Source material: PBMCs. The rearrangement uses TRBV11-3 and TRBJ2-2; TRBD1 might be the D (5 bases). The sequence derives from a woman aged 25 to 39 in good health and CMV-seronegative. The CDR3 nucleotides read TGTGCCAGCAGCTTTCTCCAGGGCGGGGAGCTGTTTTTT. Translation gives CASSFLQGGELFF.